What follows describes a single T cell receptor (beta chain). What this receptor recognizes is not known. No much larger clonotype is one base removed from it; base qualities were not supplied. Genomic DNA was isolated from the sorted cells so that the TCRbeta CDR3 region could be sequenced. TCRbeta CDR3 regions were sequenced using the immunoSEQ Assay. This is the immuneACCESS table as TCRdb keeps it, with only in-frame sequences that have V and J called. A part of the clones is gone; compared with another copy, unresolved V genes explain less than half, and the rest is unexplained. The table for this sample lists 40,000 to 50,000 clones; approximately 83% of them were counted only once. Less than 2% of the sample goes to the ten largest clones. This sample is drawn from a study of OX40 agonist ivuxolimab in advanced cancers. The study in broad terms: Ivuxolimab was a fully human IgG2 agonistic monoclonal antibody targeting the costimulatory receptor OX40 (CD134). Intravenous ivuxolimab was administered to patients every 2 weeks at six dose levels: 0.01, 0.1, 0.3, 1.5, 3 and 10 mg/kg. Among the roughly 54 dose-escalation patients, 19 had hepatocellular carcinoma, 15 melanoma, 9 renal cell carcinoma and 9 head and neck cancer. A male proportion of almost 85% and a mean age of approximately 62 years, ranging from about 20 to 79, were recorded for the dose-escalation cohort. Prior anti-PD-1, anti-PD-L1 or anti-CTLA-4 therapy was permitted, and 35% to 40% of dose-escalation patients had received checkpoint inhibitors. Partial responses were achieved by three dose-escalation patients, of whom one had hepatocellular carcinoma and two had cutaneous melanoma. The purpose of peripheral TCRbeta sequencing was to test whether ivuxolimab changed TCR sequence diversity and led to clonal T-cell expansion. The monotherapy dose-escalation portion (N of about 50 patients) of the phase I ivuxolimab trial is reported in the paper. Results the study describes overall, beyond this receptor: At doses from 0.1 to 3.0 mg/kg, clonal expansion was seen in both CD4+ and CD8+ blood T cells between baseline and week 6. After ivuxolimab, expanded clones were on average more numerous among CD8+ T cells than among CD4+ T cells. In the 0.1-3.0 mg/kg groups, partial responders were among the patients with the lowest normalized peripheral clonal expansion, particularly in CD8+ T cells. Antigen specificity was not determined for the clonally expanded peripheral T cells. Low levels of normalized T-cell clonal expansion were also seen in some patients who did not respond.

CDR1 SGHTA and CDR2 FQGNSA were looked up in the germline V gene. V gives up 2 bases and J gives up 0 bases, and the segment between their germline ends measures 10 bases. Including cysteine and phenylalanine, the CDR3 has 15 amino acids. Only the CDR3 DNA stays, 45 bases, in frame from base 1. Patients with autoimmune disease history or receiving systemic immunosuppression were excluded from the trial. Peripheral blood for TCR sequencing was collected from all dose cohorts at baseline, on cycle 4 day 1, and on cycle 7 day 1. The samples were drawn from a first-in-human, open-label, multicenter phase I dose-escalation trial of ivuxolimab. Adults with locally advanced or metastatic melanoma, renal cell carcinoma, hepatocellular carcinoma or head and neck squamous cell carcinoma were enrolled in the trial. Before TCR sequencing, CD4+ T cells and CD8+ T cells from peripheral blood were sorted into separate populations.

Sequencing was performed on CD4+ or CD8+ T cells sorted from blood, taken in a trial of the OX40 agonist ivuxolimab. The receptor was derived from an adult with an advanced solid tumor such as melanoma, head and neck, liver or kidney cancer. Recombination joined TRBV7-2 with TRBJ1-2; the best D guess is TRBD1, with 6 bases matching. The CDR3 region has the sequence CASSLTAGANYGYTF. In nucleotides, the sequence is TGTGCCAGCAGCTTAACGGCAGGGGCTAACTATGGCTACACCTTC.